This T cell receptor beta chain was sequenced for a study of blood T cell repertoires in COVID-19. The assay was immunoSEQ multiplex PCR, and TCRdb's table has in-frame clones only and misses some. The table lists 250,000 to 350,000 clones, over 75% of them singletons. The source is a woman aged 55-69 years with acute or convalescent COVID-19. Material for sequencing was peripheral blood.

In DNA form, the CDR3 reads TGTGCCAGCTCACCTTGGACAGAAGACAATGAGCAGTTCTTC. Translating gives CASSPWTEDNEQFF. The chain joins TRBV18 to TRBJ2-1; D possibly corresponds to TRBD1 (6 bases). The CDR3 runs 14 residues. V lost 3 bases and J 5 bases, leaving 11 bases between the germline ends. Looked up from germline, CDR1 is KGHSH and CDR2 is LQKENI.